The 19 T cell receptor beta chains given below trace back to one sample, sequenced in a study of metastatic and nonmetastatic thyroid tumors. With MiXCR, TCRdb called clones anew from the PCR reads. The sample carries under 95,000 clones, roughly an eighth recorded once. Ahead of thyroid surgery, no patient had received treatment of any kind. The sample taken for sequencing was blood. Receptors originate from a female donor with papillary thyroid cancer or a benign thyroid nodule (not recorded which). Some clones in this sample may be carry-over from other donors' samples.

This clone was observed many times. A much larger clone differs from this one at a single base, so this may be a read error. The rearrangement uses TRBV3-1 and TRBJ2-7; 8 bases agree with TRBD2. The trim removed 4 bases at V and 5 bases at J, leaving 10 bases unmatched. The CDR3 loop spans 15 amino acids. Germline CDR1 LGHDT, CDR2 YNNKEL (reference sequence). The CDR3 DNA is TGTGCCAGCAGCCCGGGACGAGCGGGAGTCCACGAGCAGTACTTC. Amino acids: CASSPGRAGVHEQYF.

This clone appeared many times. V and J are TRBV20-1 and TRBJ2-1, with 10 bases aligning to TRBD2. With 6 bases clipped from V and 10 bases from J, the junction kept 15 bases outside the gene matches. The germline V gene has CDR1 DFQATT and CDR2 SNEGSKA (reference sequence). This CDR3 has 15 residues. For the CDR3, the DNA is TGCAGTGCCCCCGGGGCTAGCGGGGGCCGCGGGGAGCAGTTCTTC. Amino acid sequence: CSAPGASGGRGEQFF.

This clone has a count of ten or more. The rearrangement joins TRBV18 to TRBJ2-7, with 7 positions matching TRBD2. Germline V gene sequence: CDR1 KGHSH, CDR2 LQKENI. Germline trimming cut 3 bases from V and 0 bases from J; bases unmatched to any gene: 17. There are 19 residues in the CDR3. The CDR3 bases are TGTGCCAGCTCACCCCTCCCAGGGCCTGGAGCGGGAACCTCCTACGAGCAGTACTTC. Translating gives CASSPLPGPGAGTSYEQYF.

This clone was recorded many times. This chain connects TRBV6-2 or TRBV6-3 to TRBJ2-2; 10 nucleotides match TRBD2. V trimming: 5 bases; J trimming: 5 bases; junction bases outside the gene matches: 8. Germline V gene sequence: CDR1 MNHEY, CDR2 SVGEGT. CDR3 size: 16 residues. CDR3 nucleotides: TGTGCCAGCAGTGAAAGGACTAGCGGAGATACCGGGGAGCTGTTTTTT. It codes for CASSERTSGDTGELFF.

This clone was picked up many times. The gene calls are TRBV5-4 and TRBJ1-2, with no clear D. Germline CDR1 and CDR2: SGHNT and YYREEE (reference sequence). CDR3 length: 14 residues. The V end was cut by 0 bases, the J end by 4 bases, with 10 bases between. DNA for the CDR3: TGTGCCAGCAGCTTGGGTACAGACTTCTATGGCTACACCTTC. The encoded protein is CASSLGTDFYGYTF. Supplemented by reference TRBV5-4 and TRBJ1-2, the full variable domain reads ETGVTQSPTHLIKTRGQQVTLRCSSQSGHNTVSWYQQALGQGPQFIFQYYREEENGRGNFPPRFSGLQFPNYSSELNVNALELDDSALYLCASSLGTDFYGYTFGSGTRLTVV.

The chain couples TRBV6-1 to TRBJ2-1; maybe TRBD2 (7 bases). Germline V lookup: CDR1 MNHNS, CDR2 SASEGT. This CDR3 spans 13 amino acids. The V end was cut by 5 bases, the J end by 9 bases, with 14 bases between. In DNA form, the CDR3 reads TGTGCCAGCAGTTCCATAGGGGGGGCTGAGCAGTTCTTC. The encoded protein is CASSSIGGAEQFF.

This clone showed up many times. Here the CDR3 reads CASSPLGPYTGELFF. In nucleotides, the CDR3 is TGTGCCAGTAGCCCCCTGGGGCCTTACACCGGGGAGCTGTTTTTT. The chain couples TRBV19 to TRBJ2-2; perhaps TRBD1 as D (5 bases). The CDR3 has 15 residues. Trimming left V 6 bases short and J 3 bases short, with 14 bases between. Per the germline V gene, CDR1 is LNHDA and CDR2 is SQIVND (reference sequence). The complete variable domain, with remaining parts taken from reference TRBV19 and TRBJ2-2, reads DGGITQSPKYLFRKEGQNVTLSCEQNLNHDAMYWYRQDPGQGLRLIYYSQIVNDFQKGDIAEGYSVSREKKESFPLTVTSAQKNPTAFYLCASSPLGPYTGELFFGEGSRLTVL.

To note about this clone: This may arise from a read error, as a much more abundant clone is one base away. The same CDR3 is also encoded by other DNA sequences in this sample. The chain recombines TRBV18 with TRBJ1-1, with 7 nucleotides matching TRBD1. The CDR3 contains 13 residues. Germline V gives CDR1 KGHSH, CDR2 LQKENI. The ends lost 4 bases at V and 7 bases at J; junction bases unmatched: 6. This CDR3 is CASSLTGRSEAFF. The CDR3 coding sequence is TGTGCCAGCTCACTGACAGGGCGTAGTGAAGCTTTCTTT. Complete variable domain (other parts from reference TRBV18 and TRBJ1-1): NAGVMQNPRHLVRRRGQEARLRCSPMKGHSHVYWYRQLPEEGLKFMVYLQKENIIDESGMPKERFSAEFPKEGPSILRIQQVVRGDSAAYFCASSLTGRSEAFFGQGTRLTVV.

This clone was observed at least ten times. The gene calls are TRBV2 and TRBJ1-4; weak D call: TRBD1 (5 bases). Trimming cost V 4 bases and J 3 bases, with 6 bases left between them. CDR3 length: 13 residues. CDR1 SNHLY and CDR2 FYNNEI come from the germline V gene. CDR3 nucleotides: TGTGCCAGCAGTGGGGGCCCTAATGAAAAACTGTTTTTT. Translated, it gives CASSGGPNEKLFF.

This clone was observed at least ten times. Other DNA variants within this sample encode the same CDR3. The V call is TRBV14, the J call TRBJ2-7, with 7 bases lining up with TRBD1. The CDR3 extends over 15 amino acids. The ends lost 3 bases at V and 0 bases at J; junction bases unmatched: 5. Germline lookup yields CDR1 SGHDN and CDR2 FVKESK. The CDR3 nucleotides are TGTGCCAGCAGCCAGGTACAGGGGATCTCCTACGAGCAGTACTTC. Translation gives CASSQVQGISYEQYF.

This clone has ten or more counts. The chain uses TRBV27 and TRBJ2-7, with 9 bases fitting TRBD1. The CDR3 has 15 residues. The V and J ends lost 7 bases and 7 bases, in that order; junction bases with no gene match: 14. In germline, CDR1 is MNHEY, CDR2 SMNVEV (reference sequence). The CDR3 reads CASKLTGTGSGEQYF. For the CDR3, the DNA is TGTGCCAGCAAATTGACCGGGACAGGGTCGGGTGAGCAGTACTTC.

There are many counts of this clone. This chain connects TRBV28 to TRBJ1-3; no reliable D call. Germline assignment: CDR1 MDHEN and CDR2 SYDVKM. Trimming pared 4 bases from V and 10 bases from J, leaving 11 bases between. This CDR3 has 12 amino acids. Here the CDR3 DNA reads TGTGCCAGCAGTTCTCCCCTAGGGACCATATATTTT. As protein: CASSSPLGTIYF.

This clone was seen at least ten times. The V call is TRBV20-1, the J call TRBJ2-4; a possible D gene is TRBD1 (6 bases). The CDR3 consists of 16 residues. The V end was cut by 1 base, the J end by 0 bases, with 13 bases between. Germline-derived CDR1 and CDR2 are DFQATT and SNEGSKA (reference sequence). CDR3 bases: TGCAGTGCTAGAGCCCCGACAGGACTAGCCAAAAACATTCAGTACTTC. Protein: CSARAPTGLAKNIQYF.

This chain connects TRBV25-1 to TRBJ1-6; 9 nucleotides align to TRBD1. CDR1 is MGHDK and CDR2 is SYGVNS in the germline V gene. There are 13 residues in the CDR3. The ends lost 7 bases at V and 10 bases at J; junction bases unmatched: 5. The CDR3 is CASTGQGSSPLHF. The CDR3 DNA follows: TGTGCCAGCACCGGACAGGGGAGCTCACCCCTCCACTTT.

This clone has at least ten counts. The chain combines TRBV5-1 with TRBJ2-2, with 9 bases matching TRBD2. Germline values: CDR1 SGHRS, CDR2 YFSETQ. V trimming: 0 bases; J trimming: 3 bases; junction bases outside the gene matches: 3. The CDR3 has 16 amino acids. CDR3 in DNA: TGCGCCAGCAGCTTGGTGCCTAGCGGGGACACCGGGGAGCTGTTTTTT. Residues: CASSLVPSGDTGELFF.

This clone was counted at least ten times. V gene TRBV19 combines with J gene TRBJ1-2; unclear D gene. From germline, CDR1 is LNHDA and CDR2 SQIVND (reference sequence). V was pared by 3 bases and J by 0 bases, with 5 bases between. The CDR3 spans 13 residues. The CDR3 nucleotides are TGTGCCAGTAGTATCGGCACTAACTATGGCTACACCTTC. Translating it yields CASSIGTNYGYTF.

The chain combines TRBV11-2 with TRBJ2-7, with 11 bases matching TRBD1. The V gene's germline CDR1 is SGHAT and CDR2 FQNNGV. The CDR3 extends over 16 amino acids. J lost 3 bases, V lost 2 bases, and 6 bases had no gene match. CDR3 nucleotides: TGTGCCAGCAGCTTAAGATCGGGACAGGGGGACTACGAGCAGTACTTC. This codes for CASSLRSGQGDYEQYF.

This clone was counted at least ten times. The rearrangement joins TRBV6-2 or TRBV6-3 to TRBJ1-2; D is uncertain. The V end was cut by 0 bases, the J end by 4 bases, with 15 bases between. The CDR3 length is 16 residues. The germline V gene has CDR1 MNHEY and CDR2 SVGEGT. The CDR3 region has the DNA TGTGCCAGCAGTTACTCGATGGCCGACCCTAGCTATGGCTACACCTTC. It specifies CASSYSMADPSYGYTF.

This clone was recorded many times. This chain joins TRBV4-1 and TRBJ1-1, with D unresolved. Germline CDR1 reads MGHRA; CDR2 reads YSYEKL. The germline V and J ends were trimmed by 0 bases and 3 bases, with 17 bases remaining between them. The CDR3 length is 17 residues. CDR3 DNA: TGCGCCAGCAGCCAAGATTCCCAAGGAGCTCAGGACACTGAAGCTTTCTTT. The encoded protein is CASSQDSQGAQDTEAFF.